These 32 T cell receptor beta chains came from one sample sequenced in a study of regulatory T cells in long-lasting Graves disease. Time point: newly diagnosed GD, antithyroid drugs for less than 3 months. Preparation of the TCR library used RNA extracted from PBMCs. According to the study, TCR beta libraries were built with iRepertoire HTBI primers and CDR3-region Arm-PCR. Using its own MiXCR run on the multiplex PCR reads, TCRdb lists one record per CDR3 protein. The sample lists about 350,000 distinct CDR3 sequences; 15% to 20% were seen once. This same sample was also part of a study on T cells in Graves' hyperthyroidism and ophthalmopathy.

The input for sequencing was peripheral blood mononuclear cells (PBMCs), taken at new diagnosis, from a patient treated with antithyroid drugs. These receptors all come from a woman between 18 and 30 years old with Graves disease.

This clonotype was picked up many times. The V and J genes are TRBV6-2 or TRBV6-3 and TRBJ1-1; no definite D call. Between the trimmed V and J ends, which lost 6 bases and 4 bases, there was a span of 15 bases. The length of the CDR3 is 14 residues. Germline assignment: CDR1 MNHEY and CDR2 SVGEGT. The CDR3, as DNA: TGTGCCAGCAGCTACCCCGGAGGCAGCACTGAAGCTTTCTTT. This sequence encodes CASSYPGGSTEAFF.

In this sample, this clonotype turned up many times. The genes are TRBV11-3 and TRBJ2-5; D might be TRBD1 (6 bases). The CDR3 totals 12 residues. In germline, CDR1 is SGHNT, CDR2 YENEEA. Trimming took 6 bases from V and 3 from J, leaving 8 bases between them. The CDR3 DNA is TGTGCCAGCAGTTACAGGGAAGAGACCCAGTACTTC. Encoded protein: CASSYREETQYF.

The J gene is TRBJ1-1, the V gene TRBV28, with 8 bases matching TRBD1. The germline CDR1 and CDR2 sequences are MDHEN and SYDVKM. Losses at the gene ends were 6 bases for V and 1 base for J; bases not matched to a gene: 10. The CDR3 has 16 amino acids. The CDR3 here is CASSRGVGQGNTEAFF. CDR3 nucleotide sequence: TGTGCCAGCAGCCGAGGGGTCGGACAGGGGAACACTGAAGCTTTCTTT.

The CDR3 region is CASSLSGTGLDYGYTF. The CDR3 nucleotides are TGTGCCAGCAGTTTGTCCGGGACAGGGTTGGACTATGGCTACACCTTC. V is TRBV2 and J is TRBJ1-2; 9 positions match TRBD1. This CDR3 spans 16 amino acids. The germline V gene has CDR1 SNHLY and CDR2 FYNNEI. Trimming at V came to 5 bases and at J to 3 bases, leaving 10 bases not matched to a gene. Full variable domain (remainder filled in from reference TRBV2 and TRBJ1-2): EPEVTQTPSHQVTQMGQEVILRCVPISNHLYFYWYRQILGQKVEFLVSFYNNEISEKSEIFDDQFSVERPDGSNFTLKIRSTKLEDSAMYFCASSLSGTGLDYGYTFGSGTRLTVV.

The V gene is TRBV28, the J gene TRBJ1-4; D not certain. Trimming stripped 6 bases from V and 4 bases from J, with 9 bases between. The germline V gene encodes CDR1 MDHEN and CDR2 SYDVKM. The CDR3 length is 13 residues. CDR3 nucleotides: TGTGCCAGCAGGGGGTTAGGTAATGAAAAACTGTTTTTT. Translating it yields CASRGLGNEKLFF.

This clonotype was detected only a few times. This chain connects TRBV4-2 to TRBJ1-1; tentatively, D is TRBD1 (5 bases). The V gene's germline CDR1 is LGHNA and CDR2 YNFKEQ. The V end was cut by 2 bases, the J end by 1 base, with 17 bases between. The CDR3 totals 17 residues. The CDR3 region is CASSQSGTPGGNTEAFF. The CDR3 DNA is TGTGCCAGCAGCCAATCGGGGACTCCGGGGGGGAACACTGAAGCTTTCTTT.

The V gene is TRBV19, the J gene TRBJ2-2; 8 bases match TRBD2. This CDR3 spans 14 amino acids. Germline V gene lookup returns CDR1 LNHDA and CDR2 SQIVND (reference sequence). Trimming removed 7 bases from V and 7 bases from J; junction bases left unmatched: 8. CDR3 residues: CASTSYSGIGELFF. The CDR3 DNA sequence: TGTGCCAGTACGTCCTATAGCGGGATCGGGGAGCTGTTTTTT.

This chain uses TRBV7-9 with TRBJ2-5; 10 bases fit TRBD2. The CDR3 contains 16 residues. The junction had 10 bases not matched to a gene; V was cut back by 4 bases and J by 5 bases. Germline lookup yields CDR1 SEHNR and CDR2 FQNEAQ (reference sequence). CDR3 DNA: TGTGCCAGCAGCTCTCGACTACTAGCGGGAAGGGAGACCCAGTACTTC. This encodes CASSSRLLAGRETQYF.

In DNA, the CDR3 is TGTGCCAGCAGTTTAGTTCCCCTCCTGGGGATGAACACTGAAGCTTTCTTT. Its translation: CASSLVPLLGMNTEAFF. The V call is TRBV12-3 or TRBV12-4, the J call TRBJ1-1, with no clear D. This CDR3 is 17 amino acids long. Trimming pared 1 base from V and 0 bases from J, leaving 15 bases between.

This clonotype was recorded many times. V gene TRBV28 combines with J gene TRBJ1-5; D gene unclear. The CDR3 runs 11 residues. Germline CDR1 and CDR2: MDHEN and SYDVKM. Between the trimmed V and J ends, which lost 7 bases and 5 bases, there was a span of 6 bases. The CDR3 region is CASKGDQPQHF. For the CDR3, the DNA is TGTGCCAGCAAAGGAGATCAGCCCCAGCATTTT.

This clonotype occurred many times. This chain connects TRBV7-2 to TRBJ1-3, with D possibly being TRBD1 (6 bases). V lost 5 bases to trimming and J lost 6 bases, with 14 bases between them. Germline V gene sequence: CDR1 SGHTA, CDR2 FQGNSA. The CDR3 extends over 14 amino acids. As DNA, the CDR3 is TGTGCCAGCAGCACTTACCGACAGGAAAACACCATATATTTT. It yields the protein CASSTYRQENTIYF. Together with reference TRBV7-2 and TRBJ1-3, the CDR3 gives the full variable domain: GAGVSQSPSNKVTEKGKDVELRCDPISGHTALYWYRQSLGQGLEFLIYFQGNSAPDKSGLPSDRFSAERTGGSVSTLTIQRTQQEDSAVYLCASSTYRQENTIYFGEGSWLTVV.

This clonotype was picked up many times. The CDR3 bases are TGTGCCAGCAGTTTAGAGGGAGGGTTCACCGGGGAGCTGTTTTTT. This translates into CASSLEGGFTGELFF. The chain has TRBV27 and TRBJ2-2; 7 bases fit TRBD2. J gave up 4 bases and V 2 bases, and 4 bases lay outside the gene matches. The CDR3 contains 15 residues. Germline V gene sequence: CDR1 MNHEY, CDR2 SMNVEV (reference sequence).

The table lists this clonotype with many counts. The CDR3 DNA follows: TGTGCCAGCAGCTTAGATTCACAGATTATAACCGGGAGCTCCTACGAGCAGTACTTC. It specifies CASSLDSQIITGSSYEQYF. This chain connects TRBV11-2 to TRBJ2-7, with D perhaps matching TRBD2 (6 bases). Germline V CDR1 and CDR2: SGHAT, FQNNGV. CDR3 length: 19 residues. V lost 0 bases, J lost 0 bases, and 21 bases lay in between.

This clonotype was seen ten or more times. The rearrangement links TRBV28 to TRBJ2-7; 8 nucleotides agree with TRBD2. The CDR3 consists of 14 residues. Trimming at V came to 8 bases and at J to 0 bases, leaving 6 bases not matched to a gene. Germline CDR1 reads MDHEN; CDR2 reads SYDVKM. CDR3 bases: TGTGCCAGCCGACGGGAGGGGACCTCCTACGAGCAGTACTTC. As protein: CASRREGTSYEQYF.

Written as DNA, the CDR3 is TGTGCCAGCTCCATGAACCGGGGACAGGGCAACTATGGCTACACCTTC. Protein product: CASSMNRGQGNYGYTF. The chain employs TRBV6-1 and TRBJ1-2, with 9 bases matching TRBD1. Trimming at V came to 8 bases and at J to 2 bases, leaving 12 bases not matched to a gene. Germline lookup yields CDR1 MNHNS and CDR2 SASEGT. The CDR3 is 16 residues long.

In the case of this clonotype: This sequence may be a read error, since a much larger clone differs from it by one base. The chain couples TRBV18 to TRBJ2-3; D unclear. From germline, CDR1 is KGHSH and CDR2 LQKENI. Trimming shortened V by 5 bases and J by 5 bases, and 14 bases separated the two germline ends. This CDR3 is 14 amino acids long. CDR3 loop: CASSSRFIGDTQYF. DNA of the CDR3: TGTGCCAGCTCATCACGCTTTATAGGAGATACGCAGTATTTT.

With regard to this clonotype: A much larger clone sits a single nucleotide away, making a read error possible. CDR3 amino acids: CASSLAGTDYGYTF. The CDR3 DNA reads as TGTGCCAGCAGCTTGGCCGGGACAGACTATGGCTACACCTTC. The chain joins TRBV5-6 to TRBJ1-2, with 7 positions matching TRBD1. The germline CDR1 and CDR2 sequences are SGHDT and YYEEEE. After removal of 0 bases from V and 3 bases from J, the junction contained 2 bases not matched to a gene. This CDR3 spans 14 amino acids.

In nucleotides, the CDR3 is TGTGCCAGCAGCCAAATGACCGAGCAGTACTTC. Amino acid sequence: CASSQMTEQYF. V is TRBV3-1 and J is TRBJ2-7; D uncertain. V was pared by 2 bases and J by 6 bases, with 5 bases between. The germline gives CDR1 LGHDT, CDR2 YNNKEL (reference sequence). The CDR3 length is 11 residues.

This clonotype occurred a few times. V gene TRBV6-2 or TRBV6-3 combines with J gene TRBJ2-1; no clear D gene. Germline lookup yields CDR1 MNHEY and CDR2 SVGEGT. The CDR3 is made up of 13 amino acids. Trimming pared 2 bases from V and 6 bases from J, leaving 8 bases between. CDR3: CASSYPARNEQFF. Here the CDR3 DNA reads TGTGCCAGCAGTTACCCCGCGCGCAATGAGCAGTTCTTC.

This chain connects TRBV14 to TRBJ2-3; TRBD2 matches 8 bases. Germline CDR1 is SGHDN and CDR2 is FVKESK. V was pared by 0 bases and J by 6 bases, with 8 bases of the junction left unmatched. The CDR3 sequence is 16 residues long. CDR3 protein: CASSQEWLAGRDTQYF. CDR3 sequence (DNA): TGTGCCAGCAGCCAAGAATGGTTAGCGGGGAGGGATACGCAGTATTTT.

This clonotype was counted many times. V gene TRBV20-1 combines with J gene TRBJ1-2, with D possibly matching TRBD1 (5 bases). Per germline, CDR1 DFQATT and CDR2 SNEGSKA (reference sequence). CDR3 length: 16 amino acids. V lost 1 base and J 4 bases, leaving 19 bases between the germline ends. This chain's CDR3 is CSARAKDSSQGYGYTF. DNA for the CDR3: TGCAGTGCTAGAGCGAAGGATAGCTCGCAGGGCTATGGCTACACCTTC.

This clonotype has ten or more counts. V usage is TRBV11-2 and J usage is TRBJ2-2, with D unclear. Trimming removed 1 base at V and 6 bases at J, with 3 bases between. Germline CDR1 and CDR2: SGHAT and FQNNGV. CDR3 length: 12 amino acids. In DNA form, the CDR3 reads TGTGCCAGCAGCTTAGCCGCCGGGGAGCTGTTTTTT. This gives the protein CASSLAAGELFF.

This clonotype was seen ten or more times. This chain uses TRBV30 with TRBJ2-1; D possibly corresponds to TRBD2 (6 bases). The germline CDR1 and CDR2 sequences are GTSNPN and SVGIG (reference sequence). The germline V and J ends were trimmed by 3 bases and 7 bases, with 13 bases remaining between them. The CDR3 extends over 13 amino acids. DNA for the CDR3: TGTGCCTGGAGACGAAGGGACTCTAATGAGCAGTTCTTC. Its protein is CAWRRRDSNEQFF. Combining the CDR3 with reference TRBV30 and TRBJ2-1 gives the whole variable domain SQTIHQWPATLVQPVGSPLSLECTVEGTSNPNLYWYRQAAGRGLQLLFYSVGIGQISSEVPQNLSASRPQDRQFILSSKKLLLSDSGFYLCAWRRRDSNEQFFGPGTRLTVL.

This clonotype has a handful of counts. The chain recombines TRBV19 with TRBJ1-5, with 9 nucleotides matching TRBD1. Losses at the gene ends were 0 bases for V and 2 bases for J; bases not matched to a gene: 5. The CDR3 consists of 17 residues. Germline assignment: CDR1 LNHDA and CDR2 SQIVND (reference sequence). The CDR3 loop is CASSIDLGQGGNQPQHF. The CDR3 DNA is TGTGCCAGTAGTATAGATCTGGGACAGGGTGGCAATCAGCCCCAGCATTTT.

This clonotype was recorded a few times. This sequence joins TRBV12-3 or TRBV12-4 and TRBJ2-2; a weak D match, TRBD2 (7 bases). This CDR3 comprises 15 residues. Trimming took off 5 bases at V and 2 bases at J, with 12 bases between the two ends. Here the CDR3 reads CASSGGATNTGELFF. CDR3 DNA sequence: TGTGCCAGCAGTGGGGGGGCTACCAACACCGGGGAGCTGTTTTTT.

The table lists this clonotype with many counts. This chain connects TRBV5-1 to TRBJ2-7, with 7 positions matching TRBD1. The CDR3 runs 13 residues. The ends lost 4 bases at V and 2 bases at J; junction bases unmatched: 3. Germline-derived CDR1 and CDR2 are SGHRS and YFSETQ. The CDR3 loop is CASSIGTAYEQYF. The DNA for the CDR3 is TGCGCCAGCAGCATTGGGACAGCCTACGAGCAGTACTTC.

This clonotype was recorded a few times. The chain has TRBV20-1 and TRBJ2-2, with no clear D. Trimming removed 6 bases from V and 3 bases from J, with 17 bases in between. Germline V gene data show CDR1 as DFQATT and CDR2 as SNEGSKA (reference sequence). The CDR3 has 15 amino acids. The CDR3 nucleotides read TGCAGTGCAGAACGAAGAACAGCTTACACCGGGGAGCTGTTTTTT. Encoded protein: CSAERRTAYTGELFF.

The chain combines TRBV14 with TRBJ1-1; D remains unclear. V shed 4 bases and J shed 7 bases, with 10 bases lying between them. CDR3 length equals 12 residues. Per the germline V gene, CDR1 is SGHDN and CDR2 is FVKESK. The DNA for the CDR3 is TGTGCCAGCAGCCCTGACGTTTATGAAGCTTTCTTT. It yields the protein CASSPDVYEAFF.

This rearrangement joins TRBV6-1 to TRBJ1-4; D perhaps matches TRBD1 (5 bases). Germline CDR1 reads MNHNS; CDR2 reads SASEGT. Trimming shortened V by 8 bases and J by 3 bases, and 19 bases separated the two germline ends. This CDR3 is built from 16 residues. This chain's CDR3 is CASVWGGTRPNEKLFF. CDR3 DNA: TGTGCCAGCGTCTGGGGGGGTACGAGGCCTAATGAAAAACTGTTTTTT.

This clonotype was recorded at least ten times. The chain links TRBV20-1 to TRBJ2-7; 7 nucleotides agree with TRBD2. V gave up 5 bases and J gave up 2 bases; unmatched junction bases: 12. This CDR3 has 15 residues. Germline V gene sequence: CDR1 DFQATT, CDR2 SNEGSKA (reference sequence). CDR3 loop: CSAEGFSGRTYEQYF. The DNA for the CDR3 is TGCAGTGCTGAGGGATTTAGCGGGCGCACCTACGAGCAGTACTTC.

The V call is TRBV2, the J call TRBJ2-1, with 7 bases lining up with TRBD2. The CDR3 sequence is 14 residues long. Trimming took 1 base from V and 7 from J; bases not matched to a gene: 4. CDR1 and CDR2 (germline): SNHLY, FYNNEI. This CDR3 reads CASSEEVGGNEQFF. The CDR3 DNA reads TGTGCCAGCAGTGAAGAAGTCGGGGGGAATGAGCAGTTCTTC.

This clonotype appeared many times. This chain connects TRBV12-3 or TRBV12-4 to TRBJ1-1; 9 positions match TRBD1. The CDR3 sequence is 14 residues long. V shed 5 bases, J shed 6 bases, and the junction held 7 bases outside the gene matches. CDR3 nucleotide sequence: TGTGCCAGCAGTAGCCTGGGACAGGGCCCTGAAGCTTTCTTT. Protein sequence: CASSSLGQGPEAFF.